The rows below give T cell receptor beta chains drawn from one sample of a study of T cells after yellow fever vaccination. MiXCR was run by TCRdb on the 5' RACE reads, yielding one entry per CDR3 protein. The table includes 300,000 to 400,000 distinct CDR3 sequences, around an eighth detected once. Sequencing was performed on CD4+ T cells sorted from PBMCs, taken 15 days after the yellow fever booster vaccination. These receptors all come from a man aged 18 to 29 who received the YFV17D yellow fever vaccine. CDR3s include the opening cysteine and the closing phenylalanine or tryptophan.

V gene | CDR3 protein
TRBV6-2/TRBV6-3 | CASSPTDETQYF
TRBV6-5 | CASSATPNTEAFF
TRBV5-4 | CASSPRQGHQETQYF
TRBV6-2/TRBV6-3 | CASSPRRGHTEAFF
TRBV7-9 | CASSPRAGAKNIQYF
TRBV15 | CATSRRLGGISYNSPLHF
TRBV12-3/TRBV12-4 | CASSHRDGLIQHF
TRBV9 | CASSVGAKNIQYF
TRBV28 | CASSAPYNEQFF
TRBV7-9 | CASSGRTSSYEQYF